This is a list of T cell receptor beta chains from one sample in a study of memory B cells and T cells in multiple sclerosis. Sequenced by immunoSEQ multiplex PCR; TCRdb stores in-frame clones only, minus some. The sample comprises about 46,000 clones, about 80% of which are singletons, and 1% to 1.3% rests with the top ten. For these TCRs, the target antigens are not known. Sequencing was performed on PBMCs from blood kept in culture. The receptors originated from a human donor with multiple sclerosis. Both conserved end residues are part of each CDR3. The order of the fields is clone size, D gene, V gene, J gene, CDR3 DNA, CDR3 protein. The D gene is left open where the match is weak. Expanded clones get a size class; other rows say once, few or many, or leave the size out.

-	-	TRBV10-3	TRBJ1-1	TGTGCCATCAGTCCGGGGGCGTCTGAGACTGAAGCTTTCTTT	CAISPGASETEAFF
-	-	TRBV19	TRBJ2-2	TGTGCCAGTTGGTCCAGGGCAAACGCCGGGGAGCTGTTTTTT	CASWSRANAGELFF
-	-	TRBV9	TRBJ2-7	TGTGCCAGCAGCGTAGGTCCTAGGCCGCCATACGAGCAGTACTTC	CASSVGPRPPYEQYF
-	-	TRBV7-2	TRBJ1-2	TGTGCCAGCAGCTTAGGTGGTCGAGGGGGATCCTATGGCTACACCTTC	CASSLGGRGGSYGYTF
-	TRBD1	TRBV7-9	TRBJ2-3	TGTGCCAGCAGCCCGGACAGGGGGCAAGGGGCAGATACGCAGTATTTT	CASSPDRGQGADTQYF
once	-	TRBV18	TRBJ2-3	TGTGCCAGCTCACCAATTACAGATACGCAGTATTTT	CASSPITDTQYF
-	-	TRBV7-9	TRBJ2-1	TGTGCCAGCAGCTTAGCAGGACGCCCTTCTGAGCAGTTCTTC	CASSLAGRPSEQFF
once	-	TRBV10-3	TRBJ1-1	TGTGCCATCAGTGCCCGGGAAGGCACTGAAGCTTTCTTT	CAISAREGTEAFF
few	TRBD1	TRBV18	TRBJ1-4	TGTGCCAGCTCACGCGGGACAGGGCAAGAAAAACTGTTTTTT	CASSRGTGQEKLFF
-	-	TRBV12-2	TRBJ2-7	TGTGCAAGTCGCTTAGTCTTCGCGTGGTCCTACGAGCAGTACTTC	CASRLVFAWSYEQYF
-	-	TRBV19	TRBJ1-5	TGTGCCAGTAGCTCCCGGGGAAGAGGTGGGGACAATCAGCCCCAGCATTTT	CASSSRGRGGDNQPQHF
-	-	TRBV5-1	TRBJ2-1	TGCGCCAGCAGCTTGTGGAATAGGAACCGGGGTGAGCAGTTCTTC	CASSLWNRNRGEQFF
-	-	TRBV12-1	TRBJ1-6	TGTGCCAGCAGCTTAACGGGACAGGGGGCCCGAAATTCACCCCTCCACTTT	CASSLTGQGARNSPLHF
-	TRBD2	TRBV30	TRBJ2-1	TGTGCCTGGGTGGGCACTAGCGGGTACAATGAGCAGTTCTTC	CAWVGTSGYNEQFF
-	TRBD1	TRBV6-6	TRBJ1-5	TGTGCCAGCAGTACAAACAGGGGAAGGCAGCCCCAGCATTTT	CASSTNRGRQPQHF
-	-	TRBV9	TRBJ2-3	TGTGCCAGCAGTCCTATACCTGGCACAGATACGCAGTATTTT	CASSPIPGTDTQYF
-	-	TRBV13	TRBJ2-2	TGTGCCAGCCGAGAAAACACCGGGGAGCTGTTTTTT	CASRENTGELFF
-	-	TRBV18	TRBJ2-7	TGTGCCAGCTCAGGCGATATGGGGGGAGGCTACGAGCAGTACTTC	CASSGDMGGGYEQYF
-	-	TRBV11-2	TRBJ2-5	TGTGCCAGCAGCTTAGTTGGACAATCATCCCAAGAGACCCAGTACTTC	CASSLVGQSSQETQYF
medium-sized	-	TRBV18	TRBJ2-7	TGTGCCAGCTCAGGCGGCCTGCTCTCCTACGAGCAGTACTTC	CASSGGLLSYEQYF
few	-	TRBV19	TRBJ2-1	TGTGCCAGTAGTATTGGAGTCACCAATGAGCAGTTCTTC	CASSIGVTNEQFF
few	-	TRBV19	TRBJ2-7	TGTGCCAGTACCGGGGGCTACGAGCAGTACTTC	CASTGGYEQYF
-	-	TRBV27	TRBJ2-7	TGTGCCAGCAGTTTAAGGGGGGAAAGCTCCTACGAGCAGTACTTC	CASSLRGESSYEQYF
-	-	TRBV6-1	TRBJ1-2	TGTGCCAGCATCAAAAGTTTTCTGGGGGGCTACACCTTC	CASIKSFLGGYTF
-	TRBD1	TRBV2	TRBJ1-5	TGTGCCAGCAGGAGAAATTTACAGGGGATCCAGCCCCAGCATTTT	CASRRNLQGIQPQHF
-	-	TRBV27	TRBJ1-5	TGTGCCAGCAGTCCCAGGGACACGTATAGCAATCAGCCCCAGCATTTT	CASSPRDTYSNQPQHF
-	-	TRBV7-2	TRBJ2-7	TGTGCCAGCAGCTTAGGTACAGGCTACGAGCAGTACTTC	CASSLGTGYEQYF
-	-	TRBV10-3	TRBJ1-6	TGTGCCATCAGTGTCAATAATTCACCCCTCCACTTT	CAISVNNSPLHF
-	-	TRBV6-5	TRBJ1-5	TGTGCCAGCAGTTACCGCAGATATAGCAATCAGCCCCAGCATTTT	CASSYRRYSNQPQHF
-	TRBD1	TRBV19	TRBJ2-7	TGTGCCAGTAGTGGAGGGGGGACAGGGGAGGACGAGCAGTACTTC	CASSGGGTGEDEQYF
-	TRBD1	TRBV2	TRBJ1-2	TGTGCCAGCACCGGACAGGGTGCTGCCTATGGCTACACCTTC	CASTGQGAAYGYTF
-	-	TRBV9	TRBJ2-5	TGTGCCAGCAGCGCTGGGTCTCAAGAGACCCAGTACTTC	CASSAGSQETQYF
once	-	TRBV19	TRBJ1-5	TGTGCCAGTAGTATAGGAGGGAGTCAGCCCCAGCATTTT	CASSIGGSQPQHF
-	TRBD2	TRBV7-2	TRBJ2-7	TGTGCCAGCAGCTTAGGTCCAGGCGGGAGGGCCTACGAGCAGTACTTC	CASSLGPGGRAYEQYF
-	-	TRBV5-1	TRBJ2-7	TGCGCCAGCAGCTCCAACCTTGGGTCCTACGAGCAGTACTTC	CASSSNLGSYEQYF
-	-	TRBV7-9	TRBJ2-1	TGTGCCAGCAGCCCTCCGGGACTCTCGAGCTCCTACAATGAGCAGTTCTTC	CASSPPGLSSSYNEQFF
-	TRBD2	TRBV9	TRBJ2-7	TGTGCCAGCAGCGTAGGTAGCGGGGCTAGCTCCTACGAGCAGTACTTC	CASSVGSGASSYEQYF
-	-	TRBV7-3	TRBJ2-5	TGTGCCAGCAGCTTAGGCGGCAACCAAGAGACCCAGTACTTC	CASSLGGNQETQYF
-	TRBD1	TRBV9	TRBJ1-5	TGTGCCAGCAGCGGGACAGGGGGCAATCAGCCCCAGCATTTT	CASSGTGGNQPQHF
-	-	TRBV11-1	TRBJ2-5	TGTGCCAGCAGCAACGGAGTTGTGGAGACCCAGTACTTC	CASSNGVVETQYF
-	TRBD1	TRBV5-1	TRBJ2-7	TGCGCCAGCAGCTTGGACCCTCCGACAGGGGGCCTTACCTACGAGCAGTACTTC	CASSLDPPTGGLTYEQYF
few	TRBD1	TRBV9	TRBJ1-2	TGTGCCAGCAGCCCGGGGACAGGGACCTTGAACTATGGCTACACCTTC	CASSPGTGTLNYGYTF